These 25 T cell receptor beta chains were all obtained from the same sample, sequenced in a study of graft-versus-host responses after intestinal transplantation. The table came from immunoSEQ multiplex PCR; TCRdb's copy has only in-frame clones and leaves some out. The sample has 40,000 or so clones; just over 90% are singletons. The starting material was PBMCs, obtained roughly 780 days after intestinal transplantation. The receptors come from a human patient who received an intestinal transplant, so some T cells may come from the graft donor.

CDR3 sequence reads: CASSVSGYRSGTDTQYF. CDR3 in DNA: TGTGCCAGCAGCGTAAGCGGCTATAGAAGCGGCACAGATACGCAGTATTTT. V usage is TRBV9 and J usage is TRBJ2-3, with D maybe TRBD2 (5 bases). The germline V and J ends were trimmed by 1 base and 1 base, with 16 bases remaining between them. Germline CDR1 is SGDLS and CDR2 is YYNGEE. The CDR3 covers 17 residues.

V and J are TRBV5-4 and TRBJ2-7; 9 bases map to TRBD1. Unmatched junction bases numbered 9, after V lost 4 bases and J lost 7 bases. This CDR3 contains 14 residues. Germline CDR1 reads SGHNT; CDR2 reads YYREEE (reference sequence). The CDR3 reads CASSRDRAEVEQYF. The CDR3, as DNA: TGTGCCAGCAGCCGGGACAGGGCCGAGGTGGAGCAGTACTTC.

The rearrangement joins TRBV9 to TRBJ1-2; D might be TRBD1 (5 bases). This CDR3 has 14 amino acids. Trimming took 0 bases from V and 8 from J, leaving 14 bases between them. Per the germline V gene, CDR1 is SGDLS and CDR2 is YYNGEE. CDR3 amino acids: CASSVDVGDRGYTF. The CDR3 DNA reads TGTGCCAGCAGCGTAGATGTGGGGGACCGGGGCTACACCTTC.

The V and J genes are TRBV27 and TRBJ2-2, with TRBD1 identical over 9 bases. This CDR3 has 15 residues. V lost 5 bases and J lost 0; bases outside the gene matches: 1. Germline assignment: CDR1 MNHEY and CDR2 SMNVEV (reference sequence). The CDR3 region is CASSRTGANTGELFF. DNA of the CDR3: TGTGCCAGCAGTCGGACAGGGGCGAACACCGGGGAGCTGTTTTTT.

This chain joins TRBV27 and TRBJ1-1, with D unresolved. The V and J ends lost 3 bases and 1 base respectively, with 6 bases between them. From germline, CDR1 is MNHEY and CDR2 SMNVEV (reference sequence). The CDR3 is 13 residues long. The DNA of the CDR3 is TGTGCCAGCAGTTTTCGGGCGAACACTGAAGCTTTCTTT. It encodes CASSFRANTEAFF.

The J gene is TRBJ2-7, the V gene TRBV4-1; no definite D call. CDR1 is MGHRA and CDR2 is YSYEKL in the germline V gene. V lost 4 bases and J lost 0, with 10 bases in between. CDR3 length: 14 residues. CDR3 region: CASSLITGSYEQYF. The CDR3 DNA sequence: TGCGCCAGCAGCCTAATTACCGGCTCCTACGAGCAGTACTTC.

The V gene is TRBV29-1, the J gene TRBJ2-7; D not certain. The V gene lost 4 bases and the J gene lost 7 bases, with 11 bases spanning the gap. This CDR3 is 11 amino acids long. Per germline, CDR1 SQVTM and CDR2 ANQGSEA. For the CDR3, the DNA is TGCAGCGTTGGATCTGGGTATGAGCAGTACTTC. Translating gives CSVGSGYEQYF.

The J gene is TRBJ2-1, the V gene TRBV27; a possible D gene is TRBD2 (5 bases). Germline lookup yields CDR1 MNHEY and CDR2 SMNVEV (reference sequence). V lost 3 bases and J 4 bases, leaving 13 bases between the germline ends. CDR3 size: 15 residues. The CDR3, as DNA: TGTGCCAGCAGTTTGGGTGGGGTAGCGTACAATGAGCAGTTCTTC. Its translation is CASSLGGVAYNEQFF.

V and J are TRBV5-1 and TRBJ1-1; 7 positions agree with TRBD1. J lost 3 bases, V lost 4 bases, and 3 bases had no gene match. In germline, CDR1 is SGHRS, CDR2 YFSETQ. There are 13 residues in the CDR3. CDR3 DNA: TGCGCCAGCAGCCCAGGACAGGACACTGAAGCTTTCTTT. It yields the protein CASSPGQDTEAFF.

V is TRBV2 and J is TRBJ2-3; 11 bases are a match to TRBD1. V trimming: 6 bases; J trimming: 4 bases; junction bases outside the gene matches: 6. Per germline, CDR1 SNHLY and CDR2 FYNNEI. The CDR3 runs 15 residues. In DNA, the CDR3 is TGTGCCAGCAGCCTCGGGACAGGGGGTTCAGATACGCAGTATTTT. It translates to CASSLGTGGSDTQYF.

The chain couples TRBV29-1 to TRBJ2-5; D is possibly TRBD2 (5 bases). The CDR3 is 15 residues long. The germline gives CDR1 SQVTM, CDR2 ANQGSEA. The V gene lost 4 bases and the J gene lost 1 base, with 16 bases spanning the gap. CDR3 sequence reads: CSVGSLAGPQETQYF. The CDR3, as DNA: TGCAGCGTTGGATCCTTGGCGGGCCCCCAAGAGACCCAGTACTTC. The full variable domain, its missing parts supplied by reference TRBV29-1 and TRBJ2-5, is SAVISQKPSRDICQRGTSLTIQCQVDSQVTMMFWYRQQPGQSLTLIATANQGSEATYESGFVIDKFPISRPNLTFSTLTVSNMSPEDSSIYLCSVGSLAGPQETQYFGPGTRLLVL.

This chain uses TRBV7-2 with TRBJ2-1; D not certain. The V gene's germline CDR1 is SGHTA and CDR2 FQGNSA. V shed 6 bases and J shed 6 bases, with 18 bases lying between them. CDR3 length: 15 residues. CDR3 loop: CASRLSDYPPNEQFF. CDR3 nucleotides: TGTGCCAGCAGGCTCTCAGATTACCCGCCCAATGAGCAGTTCTTC. The full variable domain, with the rest looked up from reference TRBV7-2 and TRBJ2-1, is GAGVSQSPSNKVTEKGKDVELRCDPISGHTALYWYRQSLGQGLEFLIYFQGNSAPDKSGLPSDRFSAERTGGSVSTLTIQRTQQEDSAVYLCASRLSDYPPNEQFFGPGTRLTVL.

The chain is built from TRBV6-5 and TRBJ1-5; D may be TRBD1 (5 bases). Germline assignment: CDR1 MNHEY and CDR2 SVGAGI. V was clipped by 6 bases and J by 4 bases, with 13 bases between them. The CDR3 is made up of 14 amino acids. CDR3 DNA: TGTGCCAGCAGGAGGGACTATGGAAATCAGCCCCAGCATTTT. Amino acids: CASRRDYGNQPQHF.

The rearrangement links TRBV27 to TRBJ2-6; D gene ambiguous. This CDR3 has 15 residues. CDR1 is MNHEY, CDR2 SMNVEV, per germline (reference sequence). V was trimmed by 3 bases and J by 3 bases, leaving 9 bases between them. DNA of the CDR3: TGTGCCAGCAGTTTGAAAGGTGGTGGGGCCAACGTCCTGACTTTC. Protein sequence: CASSLKGGGANVLTF.

The V gene is TRBV29-1, the J gene TRBJ1-1; unclear D gene. Germline values: CDR1 SQVTM, CDR2 ANQGSEA. The V end was cut by 3 bases, the J end by 1 base, with 3 bases between. The CDR3 runs 11 residues. CDR3 coding DNA: TGCAGCGTTGAGAGGAACACTGAAGCTTTCTTT. Translating it yields CSVERNTEAFF.

The chain is built from TRBV2 and TRBJ2-5, with 9 nucleotides matching TRBD2. The germline gives CDR1 SNHLY, CDR2 FYNNEI. This CDR3 is 16 amino acids long. V was pared by 7 bases and J by 0 bases, with 9 bases of the junction left unmatched. In DNA form, the CDR3 reads TGTGCCAGCATGGGCAGCGGGGGGACTTACCAAGAGACCCAGTACTTC. Translating it yields CASMGSGGTYQETQYF.

The chain couples TRBV6-6 to TRBJ2-1; no clear D. Trimming left V 2 bases short and J 0 bases short, with 5 bases between. The V gene's germline CDR1 is MNHNY and CDR2 SVGAGI (reference sequence). The CDR3 length is 14 residues. The CDR3 nucleotides read TGTGCCAGCAGTTACCTAAGCTCCTACAATGAGCAGTTCTTC. Its protein product is CASSYLSSYNEQFF.

This sequence joins TRBV6-5 and TRBJ2-3; D is unclear. From germline, CDR1 is MNHEY and CDR2 SVGAGI. The CDR3 length is 15 residues. V lost 6 bases and J lost 3, with 16 bases in between. The CDR3 loop is CASSPKSPETDTQYF. CDR3 bases: TGTGCCAGCAGCCCAAAGAGCCCAGAAACAGATACGCAGTATTTT.

About this clone itself: The sample carries other DNA sequences with the same CDR3. The J gene is TRBJ2-2, the V gene TRBV6-1; 12 nucleotides agree with TRBD2. After removal of 2 bases from V and 6 bases from J, the junction contained 1 base not matched to a gene. Germline loops: CDR1 MNHNS, CDR2 SASEGT. The CDR3 runs 15 residues. The CDR3 nucleotides read TGTGCCAGCAGTGAACTAGCGGGAGGGCCCGGGGAGCTGTTTTTT. Encoded protein: CASSELAGGPGELFF.

The chain uses TRBV4-1 and TRBJ2-2, with D tentatively TRBD2 (5 bases). The length of the CDR3 is 15 residues. Trimming shortened V by 0 bases and J by 6 bases, and 11 bases separated the two germline ends. Germline V gene sequence: CDR1 MGHRA, CDR2 YSYEKL. The CDR3 is CASSQDSGRAGELFF. The CDR3 coding sequence is TGCGCCAGCAGCCAAGACTCCGGGCGGGCCGGGGAGCTGTTTTTT.

The rearrangement links TRBV10-1 to TRBJ2-1, with 8 bases identical to TRBD1. The CDR3 totals 16 residues. V dropped 5 bases and J dropped 1; count of bases not matched to a gene: 7. CDR1 is WNHNN and CDR2 is SYGVQD in the germline V gene (reference sequence). The CDR3 coding sequence is TGCGCCAGCAGTAAACCCGGACAGGGTTCCTACAATGAGCAGTTCTTC. It encodes CASSKPGQGSYNEQFF.

The chain recombines TRBV6-5 with TRBJ1-5; D possibly corresponds to TRBD1 (5 bases). Between the trimmed V and J ends, which lost 9 bases and 0 bases, there was a span of 12 bases. This CDR3 is 14 amino acids long. Germline lookup yields CDR1 MNHEY and CDR2 SVGAGI. The CDR3 region is CASREGDSNQPQHF. In nucleotides, the CDR3 is TGTGCCAGTCGAGAAGGGGATAGCAATCAGCCCCAGCATTTT.

The chain uses TRBV19 and TRBJ2-5; 7 nucleotides line up with TRBD1. CDR3 size: 16 residues. J lost 3 bases, V lost 4 bases, and 11 bases had no gene match. Looked up from germline, CDR1 is LNHDA and CDR2 is SQIVND (reference sequence). For the CDR3, the DNA is TGTGCCAGTAGTAACCCCTCCGGGACAGTTAAAGAGACCCAGTACTTC. Translated, it gives CASSNPSGTVKETQYF. Full variable domain (missing parts from reference TRBV19 and TRBJ2-5): DGGITQSPKYLFRKEGQNVTLSCEQNLNHDAMYWYRQDPGQGLRLIYYSQIVNDFQKGDIAEGYSVSREKKESFPLTVTSAQKNPTAFYLCASSNPSGTVKETQYFGPGTRLLVL.

This clone was recorded only once. The chain carries TRBV5-5 and TRBJ2-7; 11 bases are a match to TRBD2. Germline V gene data show CDR1 as SGHKS and CDR2 as YYEKEE (reference sequence). V shed 4 bases, J shed 4 bases, and the junction held 10 bases outside the gene matches. The CDR3 contains 16 residues. The CDR3 is CASSQGAGLAAYEQYF. The CDR3 DNA reads as TGTGCCAGCAGCCAAGGGGCGGGACTAGCGGCATACGAGCAGTACTTC.

J is TRBJ2-2 and V is TRBV7-2; the D is unclear. V was shortened by 4 bases and J by 7 bases, with 13 bases between the two germline ends. Germline loops: CDR1 SGHTA, CDR2 FQGNSA. The CDR3 extends over 14 amino acids. This chain's CDR3 is CASSSKDQYGELFF. CDR3 nucleotide sequence: TGTGCCAGCAGCTCAAAGGACCAATACGGGGAGCTGTTTTTT.